Listed here are 23 T cell receptor beta chains from one sample, sequenced in a study of blood T cell repertoires in COVID-19. TCRdb's table, derived via immunoSEQ multiplex PCR, lists solely in-frame clones and lacks some. The sample yields approximately 170,000 clones, 86% seen once. Input material: peripheral blood. These receptors came from a man aged 50 to 60 with active or convalescent COVID-19.

This clone was counted a single time. The V call is TRBV2, the J call TRBJ2-5; possible D gene TRBD1, 5 bases. V gave up 5 bases and J gave up 2 bases, with 9 bases separating them. Germline V gene data show CDR1 as SNHLY and CDR2 as FYNNEI. The CDR3 totals 13 residues. CDR3 sequence (DNA): TGTGCCAGCAGTATGGGGCAACAAGAGACCCAGTACTTC. It yields the protein CASSMGQQETQYF.

The J gene is TRBJ2-5, the V gene TRBV5-1; 7 bases map to TRBD1. The CDR3 has 13 amino acids. J was trimmed by 1 base and V by 6 bases; bases with no gene match: 3. Germline V gene sequence: CDR1 SGHRS, CDR2 YFSETQ. The CDR3 region is CASTSGGQETQYF. The CDR3 nucleotides read TGCGCCAGCACCTCAGGGGGCCAAGAGACCCAGTACTTC.

The chain links TRBV9 to TRBJ2-7; tentative D call: TRBD1 (7 bases). The length of the CDR3 is 14 residues. Germline V gene data show CDR1 as SGDLS and CDR2 as YYNGEE. V lost 3 bases, J lost 7 bases, and 17 bases lay in between. CDR3 region: CASSGTPRGEEQYF. DNA for the CDR3: TGTGCCAGCAGCGGGACCCCCAGGGGGGAGGAGCAGTACTTC.

On this clone: This sample also contains other DNA sequences that code for the same CDR3. The chain recombines TRBV6-5 with TRBJ1-3; D remains unclear. The CDR3 has 13 residues. CDR1 is MNHEY and CDR2 is SVGAGI in the germline V gene. V lost 6 bases and J 1 base, leaving 7 bases between the germline ends. The CDR3 reads CASRSGSGNTIYF. CDR3 DNA: TGTGCCAGCAGGAGCGGATCTGGAAACACCATATATTTT.

The rearrangement links TRBV7-3 to TRBJ1-3; 9 bases line up with TRBD1. The CDR3 is 15 residues long. CDR1 is SGHTA, CDR2 FQGTGA, per germline. Losses at the gene ends were 5 bases for V and 3 bases for J; bases not matched to a gene: 5. CDR3 residues: CASSTTGGIGNTIYF. CDR3 nucleotides: TGTGCCAGCAGCACCACAGGGGGCATTGGAAACACCATATATTTT.

The rearrangement links TRBV11-2 to TRBJ2-1, with D possibly TRBD2 on 6 matching bases. V gave up 4 bases and J gave up 3 bases, with 16 bases separating them. The CDR3 loop spans 16 amino acids. CDR1 is SGHAT and CDR2 is FQNNGV in the germline V gene. CDR3 in DNA: TGTGCCAGCAGCTCCCGGCGGGGATTTGTCTACAATGAGCAGTTCTTC. This encodes CASSSRRGFVYNEQFF.

The chain combines TRBV10-3 with TRBJ2-3, with 7 bases fitting TRBD2. In germline, CDR1 is ENHRY, CDR2 SYGVKD. The CDR3 contains 15 residues. J lost 2 bases, V lost 2 bases, and 4 bases had no gene match. The CDR3 is CAISEPSGNTDTQYF. CDR3 in DNA: TGTGCCATCAGTGAGCCAAGCGGGAACACAGATACGCAGTATTTT.

The chain joins TRBV3-1 (or the pseudogene TRBV3-2) to TRBJ2-2; the D gene is possibly TRBD2 (5 bases). The CDR3 consists of 12 residues. Per germline, CDR1 LGHDT and CDR2 YNNKEL (reference sequence). Trimming stripped 6 bases from V and 7 bases from J, with 9 bases between. The chain's CDR3 is CASRRTDGELFF. The CDR3 nucleotides are TGTGCCAGCAGGCGGACTGACGGGGAGCTGTTTTTT.

The rearrangement joins TRBV25-1 to TRBJ1-2; the D is unclear. The CDR3 contains 13 residues. Deletions cut 3 bases from V and 3 bases from J, with 8 bases between. Looked up from germline, CDR1 is MGHDK and CDR2 is SYGVNS. CDR3 bases: TGTGCCAGCAGTGATTTCGGGGACTATGGCTACACCTTC. This encodes CASSDFGDYGYTF.

This clone was seen only once. The chain is built from TRBV10-1 and TRBJ2-1; D remains unclear. CDR3 length equals 18 residues. Deletions cut 4 bases from V and 1 base from J, with 20 bases between. Germline V CDR1 and CDR2: WNHNN, SYGVQD (reference sequence). CDR3 nucleotides: TGCGCCAGCAGTGGGTATACAACTACTCTTCCGTCCTACAATGAGCAGTTCTTC. Translation: CASSGYTTTLPSYNEQFF.

This chain uses TRBV29-1 with TRBJ2-1; D might be TRBD2 (6 bases). The V end was cut by 5 bases, the J end by 4 bases, with 15 bases between. CDR3 length equals 14 residues. Germline V gives CDR1 SQVTM, CDR2 ANQGSEA. The CDR3 nucleotides are TGCAGCGTTTTCGTTGCGGGGTCTTACAATGAGCAGTTCTTC. Protein sequence: CSVFVAGSYNEQFF.

V usage is TRBV18 and J usage is TRBJ2-1; 7 positions agree with TRBD1. Germline CDR1 reads KGHSH; CDR2 reads LQKENI. This CDR3 is built from 13 residues. The V segment lost 8 bases and the J segment 0 bases; nucleotides outside the gene matches: 1. CDR3 sequence: CASRQGSYNEQFF. Written as DNA, the CDR3 is TGTGCCAGCCGACAGGGCTCCTACAATGAGCAGTTCTTC.

This clone was seen a single time. The V call is TRBV19, the J call TRBJ1-2; D remains ambiguous. The CDR3 consists of 14 residues. The ends were cut back, 6 bases at V and 4 bases at J, with 15 bases in the middle. The germline gives CDR1 LNHDA, CDR2 SQIVND (reference sequence). DNA of the CDR3: TGTGCCAGTAGCCTTGGCGGACTAATCTATGGCTACACCTTC. This encodes CASSLGGLIYGYTF.

CDR3 coding DNA: TGCGCCAGCAGCACGACAGGGGCGTACGACTATGGCTACACCTTC. It yields the protein CASSTTGAYDYGYTF. The rearrangement uses TRBV5-1 and TRBJ1-2, with TRBD1 matching 8 bases. The germline V gene encodes CDR1 SGHRS and CDR2 YFSETQ. The CDR3 is 15 residues long. The J segment lost 3 bases and the V segment lost 4 bases, leaving 8 bases of the junction unmatched.

This clone was detected once. The gene calls are TRBV28 and TRBJ1-1; TRBD1 might be the D (5 bases). Germline CDR1 is MDHEN and CDR2 is SYDVKM. The CDR3 sequence is 14 residues long. Trimming left V 4 bases short and J 2 bases short, with 11 bases between. The CDR3, as DNA: TGTGCCAGCAGTTCGGAGGGACCTAACACTGAAGCTTTCTTT. Translated: CASSSEGPNTEAFF.

This sequence joins TRBV4-2 and TRBJ2-6; the D gene is possibly TRBD1 (6 bases). V was trimmed by 3 bases and J by 0 bases, leaving 18 bases between them. The CDR3 extends over 19 amino acids. From germline, CDR1 is LGHNA and CDR2 YNFKEQ. The CDR3 DNA reads TGTGCCAGCAGCCACCCAAGGGTCGGACAGAGCTCTGGGGCCAACGTCCTGACTTTC. Protein sequence: CASSHPRVGQSSGANVLTF.

The chain combines TRBV2 with TRBJ1-3, with D maybe TRBD1 (6 bases). Germline V gene lookup returns CDR1 SNHLY and CDR2 FYNNEI. V shed 6 bases and J shed 0 bases, with 15 bases lying between them. CDR3 length: 16 residues. The CDR3 loop is CASRQQGPSSGNTIYF. The CDR3 DNA sequence: TGTGCCAGCAGACAACAGGGCCCCAGCTCTGGAAACACCATATATTTT.

The chain is built from TRBV7-2 and TRBJ2-1, with D unclear. The CDR3 sequence is 15 residues long. Germline CDR1 is SGHTA and CDR2 is FQGNSA. The V end lost 1 base, the J end lost 1 base, and 8 bases lay between the germline ends. The CDR3 bases are TGTGCCAGCAGCTTAGGACACGATTCCTACAATGAGCAGTTCTTC. Its translation is CASSLGHDSYNEQFF. Looking up the rest from reference TRBV7-2 and TRBJ2-1 gives the full variable domain: GAGVSQSPSNKVTEKGKDVELRCDPISGHTALYWYRQSLGQGLEFLIYFQGNSAPDKSGLPSDRFSAERTGGSVSTLTIQRTQQEDSAVYLCASSLGHDSYNEQFFGPGTRLTVL.

This chain connects TRBV6-5 to TRBJ1-3; D is perhaps TRBD1 (5 bases). Trimming pared 2 bases from V and 4 bases from J, leaving 9 bases between. CDR1 is MNHEY and CDR2 is SVGAGI in the germline V gene. This CDR3 region has 14 residues. Here the CDR3 DNA reads TGTGCCAGCAGTTACGTGCAGGGAGGAAACACCATATATTTT. This translates into CASSYVQGGNTIYF.

V and J are TRBV7-3 and TRBJ2-2; 8 nucleotides line up with TRBD1. The CDR3 runs 15 residues. Germline trimming cut 5 bases from V and 1 base from J; bases unmatched to any gene: 3. CDR1 and CDR2 from the germline V gene are SGHTA and FQGTGA. The CDR3 nucleotides are TGTGCCAGCAGCCCCGGGACAGGGAACACCGGGGAGCTGTTTTTT. This codes for CASSPGTGNTGELFF.

This clone showed up just a few times. This sequence joins TRBV3-1 (or the pseudogene TRBV3-2) and TRBJ1-6; D possibly corresponds to TRBD1 (5 bases). The CDR3 is 16 amino acids. Germline loops: CDR1 LGHDT, CDR2 YNNKEL (reference sequence). V was cut by 0 bases and J by 7 bases, with 13 bases left in between. For the CDR3, the DNA is TGTGCCAGCAGCCAAGACCTAACAGGATTAAATTCACCCCTCCACTTT. Protein: CASSQDLTGLNSPLHF.

This clone was seen a few times. The genes are TRBV7-9 and TRBJ2-7; 7 bases are a match to TRBD2. V lost 5 bases to trimming and J lost 4 bases; unmatched junction nucleotides: 8. The CDR3 length is 14 residues. Germline CDR1 SEHNR, CDR2 FQNEAQ (reference sequence). CDR3 nucleotides: TGTGCCAGCAGCCAGAGCGGGACCTTTTACGAGCAGTACTTC. This translates into CASSQSGTFYEQYF.

The gene calls are TRBV6-4 and TRBJ1-2; perhaps TRBD1 as D (6 bases). CDR3 length: 12 amino acids. Trimming left V 5 bases short and J 2 bases short, with 6 bases between. Germline values: CDR1 MRHNA, CDR2 SNTAGT. The CDR3 DNA reads TGTGCCAGCAGTAGGGGGAACTATGGCTACACCTTC. Encoded protein: CASSRGNYGYTF.